The entry that follows covers one T cell receptor beta chain sequence. The sample is drawn from a study of blood T cell repertoires in COVID-19. Study context: Italy, Spain and the United States were the sources of the convalescent and acute COVID-19 samples. PBMCs, B-cell-depleted T cells, or T cells provided the cDNA or gDNA that made up the material.

There are 17 residues in the CDR3. The germline V and J ends were trimmed by 2 bases and 4 bases, with 18 bases remaining between them. CDR1 is ENHRY and CDR2 is SYGVKD in the germline V gene. The authors' processing: Reference gene primer amplification gave estimated nucleated cell counts. The repertoire was sequenced with immunoSEQ multiplex PCR; TCRdb's copy has only in-frame clones and lacks some. From that table come the V and J calls and clone size; the DNA was used to work out D and trimming. The table includes 45,000 to 50,000 clones, approximately 85% detected once. Patients in Seattle were enrolled during active infection, then followed longitudinally.

The chain is built from TRBV10-3 and TRBJ1-5, with D maybe TRBD1 (6 bases). The sequenced sample consisted of peripheral blood. The sequence derives from a woman older than 75 with COVID-19, enrolled during active disease. The CDR3, as DNA: TGTGCCATCAGTGAGAGGAAGGCAGGGGTAGGGAATCAGCCCCAGCATTTT. It translates to CAISERKAGVGNQPQHF.